This T cell receptor beta chain was retrieved from a study of PD-L1 blockade in urothelial cancer. The overall study: Timepoints chosen for blood analysis were 3 weeks (second dose) and 6 weeks after treatment start. Researchers found blood samples held a median of roughly 140,000 T cells.

The CDR3 is 17 amino acids. The germline V gene encodes CDR1 SGHVS and CDR2 FQNEAQ. Losses at the gene ends were 4 bases for V and 3 bases for J; bases not matched to a gene: 8. Noted time point: peripheral blood 6 weeks after treatment start. The patients had locally advanced or metastatic urothelial carcinoma. Synthetic spike-ins, TCR analog templates, were added into each PCR. Libraries were prepared by immunoSEQ multiplex PCR; TCRdb keeps only in-frame clonotypes and omits some of them. Of some 120,000 clones in the sample, around 89% are singletons; the top ten hold 1.7%. The specimen comprised PBMCs, sampled around atezolizumab (anti-PD-L1) treatment. The genes are TRBV7-8 and TRBJ2-5; 13 bases map to TRBD2. This clonotype was sampled from a man between 60 and 75 years old with urothelial cancer. Here the CDR3 DNA reads TGTGCCAGCAGCTCCCTCGGACTAGCGGGAGAAGAAGAGACCCAGTACTTC. Protein: CASSSLGLAGEEETQYF. The complete variable domain, with remaining parts taken from reference TRBV7-8 and TRBJ2-5, reads GAGVSQSPRYKVAKRGQDVALRCDPISGHVSLFWYQQALGQGPEFLTYFQNEAQLDKSGLPSDRFFAERPEGSVSTLKIQRTQQEDSAVYLCASSSLGLAGEEETQYFGPGTRLLVL.